This paragraph covers one T cell receptor beta chain sequence. Its antigen is unknown. The data stem from a study of T cell responses to AZD1222 COVID-19 vaccine. Study-wide findings and caveats: Samples come after the peak T cell response, not at day 14.

Clones were sequenced by immunoSEQ multiplex PCR, and TCRdb holds only the in-frame ones, with some missing. The table shows 72,000 or so clones, with roughly nine tenths occurring only once. The CDR3 is 14 residues long. CDR1 is SGHRS, CDR2 YFSETQ, per germline. V was cut by 0 bases and J by 4 bases, with 8 bases left in between. Analyses pooled second doses at about 4 or about 12 weeks. This receptor was identified in an adult who received the AZD1222 COVID-19 vaccine. The chain has TRBV5-1 and TRBJ1-3, with D perhaps TRBD1 (5 bases). The source material was peripheral blood, sampled 28 days after the second AZD1222 dose. CDR3 in amino acids: CASSLETAGNTIYF. In DNA form, the CDR3 reads TGCGCCAGCAGCTTGGAGACAGCGGGAAACACCATATATTTT.